This TCR beta chain emerged from a study of T cell responses to AZD1222 COVID-19 vaccine. CDR1 is KGHSY, CDR2 FQNENV, per germline. The CDR3 extends over 15 amino acids. Trimming shortened V by 2 bases and J by 3 bases, and 11 bases separated the two germline ends. Libraries were prepared by immunoSEQ multiplex PCR; TCRdb keeps only in-frame clonotypes and omits some of them. Among 130,000 or so clones listed, roughly 93% were seen once. With regard to this clone: Its antigen is unidentified.

Findings and caveats of the study: Donor demographics were predominantly white British with a female majority; clonal diversity may be underestimated.

Sequenced here: peripheral blood, sampled on day 0 of MenACWY control vaccination. The TCR originated in an adult in good health. This chain connects TRBV16 to TRBJ1-5; a possible D gene is TRBD1 (5 bases). In DNA form, the CDR3 reads TGTGCCAGCAGCCAACTGACAGTCTCCAATCAGCCCCAGCATTTT. Translation gives CASSQLTVSNQPQHF.